Presented here are 7 T cell receptor beta chains from one specimen sequenced in a study of cytomegalovirus exposure and HLA in healthy donors. PCR primers comprised 60 Vbeta and 13 Jbeta primers. Only in-frame clones appear in the TCRdb table, and some are missing; sequencing was by immunoSEQ multiplex PCR. The sample holds fewer than 130,000 clones; about 86% are singletons and the top ten take more than 1.5%. The sequencing input was PBMCs. The receptors derive from a man aged 40-50 years in good health and CMV-seronegative.

The rearrangement joins TRBV2 to TRBJ2-1; 12 positions agree with TRBD2. This CDR3 has 15 amino acids. The V gene end was trimmed by 4 bases and the J gene end by 4 bases; junction bases not matched to a gene: 2. Per the germline V gene, CDR1 is SNHLY and CDR2 is FYNNEI. The CDR3 here is CASSVLAGGYNEQFF. The CDR3, as DNA: TGTGCCAGCAGTGTTCTAGCGGGGGGGTACAATGAGCAGTTCTTC. The full variable domain, rest sourced from reference TRBV2 and TRBJ2-1, is EPEVTQTPSHQVTQMGQEVILRCVPISNHLYFYWYRQILGQKVEFLVSFYNNEISEKSEIFDDQFSVERPDGSNFTLKIRSTKLEDSAMYFCASSVLAGGYNEQFFGPGTRLTVL.

The chain links TRBV25-1 to TRBJ2-3; TRBD2 is a possible D gene (7 bases). The CDR3 extends over 15 amino acids. V lost 2 bases, J lost 2 bases, and 11 bases lay in between. Germline V CDR1 and CDR2: MGHDK, SYGVNS. CDR3 nucleotide sequence: TGTGCCAGCAGTGAACCACGGGGGGCCACAGATACGCAGTATTTT. This codes for CASSEPRGATDTQYF. The whole variable domain, filled in from reference TRBV25-1 and TRBJ2-3, reads EADIYQTPRYLVIGTGKKITLECSQTMGHDKMYWYQQDPGMELHLIHYSYGVNSTEKGDLSSESTVSRIRTEHFPLTLESARPSHTSQYLCASSEPRGATDTQYFGPGTRLTVL.

This rearrangement joins TRBV5-1 to TRBJ2-2; tentative D call: TRBD1 (5 bases). Trimming removed 3 bases from V and 2 bases from J, with 11 bases in between. Germline V gene lookup returns CDR1 SGHRS and CDR2 YFSETQ. This CDR3 is 15 amino acids long. CDR3 sequence: CASSSRTLNTGELFF. The CDR3 DNA is TGCGCCAGCAGCTCCCGGACACTTAACACCGGGGAGCTGTTTTTT.

The gene calls are TRBV6-5 and TRBJ1-1; unclear D gene. Germline V gene sequence: CDR1 MNHEY, CDR2 SVGAGI. This CDR3 is built from 13 residues. V lost 2 bases, J lost 1 base, and 5 bases lay in between. In nucleotides, the CDR3 is TGTGCCAGCAGTTACAACGGGAACACTGAAGCTTTCTTT. It specifies CASSYNGNTEAFF.

The chain recombines TRBV13 with TRBJ2-6, with D hard to call. This CDR3 spans 15 amino acids. Germline CDR1 and CDR2: PRHDT and FYEKMQ (reference sequence). Trimming removed 1 base at V and 0 bases at J, with 4 bases between. The CDR3 coding sequence is TGTGCCAGCAGCTTAGCGCGCTCTGGGGCCAACGTCCTGACTTTC. Its protein is CASSLARSGANVLTF.

The chain carries TRBV2 and TRBJ2-5, with a tentative D call TRBD2 (6 bases). Looked up from germline, CDR1 is SNHLY and CDR2 is FYNNEI. The CDR3 is 13 residues long. Trimming cost V 7 bases and J 9 bases, with 18 bases left between them. The CDR3 bases are TGTGCCAGCATAGGGACTGGTCCCGGGGCCCAGTACTTC. This translates into CASIGTGPGAQYF. The full variable domain, in which reference TRBV2 and TRBJ2-5 provide the parts outside the CDR3, is EPEVTQTPSHQVTQMGQEVILRCVPISNHLYFYWYRQILGQKVEFLVSFYNNEISEKSEIFDDQFSVERPDGSNFTLKIRSTKLEDSAMYFCASIGTGPGAQYFGPGTRLLVL.

The chain has TRBV10-3 and TRBJ1-2, with no clear D. Trimming left V 7 bases short and J 8 bases short, with 17 bases between. The germline V gene encodes CDR1 ENHRY and CDR2 SYGVKD. The CDR3 runs to 13 residues. The CDR3 is CAITEGGNLGYTF. CDR3 DNA sequence: TGTGCCATCACCGAGGGAGGGAATTTGGGCTACACCTTC.